The T cell receptor beta chain under discussion was sequenced for a study of TIL therapy for anti-PD-1-resistant metastatic lung cancer. V lost 2 bases to trimming and J lost 10 bases, with 9 bases between them. This CDR3 is 12 amino acids long. From germline, CDR1 is MNHEY and CDR2 SVGAGI. The time point: pre-treatment sample, taken before nivolumab and TIL therapy. Adults with stage 4 NSCLC were enrolled in a phase I trial. Sequencing used immunoSEQ v3. Libraries were sequenced to 2 million to 2.5 million read pairs (survey) or roughly 4.5-6 million (deep). Generated by immunoSEQ multiplex PCR, the TCRdb table keeps only in-frame clones and is missing some. The table lists tens of thousands of clones, 70% to 80% of them singletons.

The sequenced sample was blood, obtained at baseline. The chain recombines TRBV6-5 with TRBJ2-1; TRBD2 might be the D (5 bases). The receptor's source is a woman aged 25 to 80 with non-small cell lung cancer. The DNA for the CDR3 is TGTGCCAGCAGTTACGGGAGTAACGAGCAGTTCTTC. Translating gives CASSYGSNEQFF.